This T cell receptor (beta chain) is from a study of cytomegalovirus exposure and HLA in healthy donors. Points from the study as a whole: In vitro data verified a few CMV-associated chains as specific for CMV antigens. Indistinguishable V segments such as TRBV6-2 and TRBV6-3 were excluded. Compared with the roughly 730-donor mean, an Asian-associated ancestry cluster reportedly had fewer N-insertions, according to a later analysis.

CDR1 is SGHDN and CDR2 is FVKESK in the germline V gene. The CDR3 spans 16 residues. V dropped 2 bases and J dropped 7 bases, with 21 bases sitting between them. Amplification used 60 Vbeta primers and 13 Jbeta primers. The method was immunoSEQ multiplex PCR; TCRdb's version includes in-frame clones alone and lacks a portion of them. There are some 170,000 clones in the sample; 60% to 80% occur only once, and 4.7% lies in the top ten. Worth noting for this clone: The antigen remains unidentified.

The TCR originated in a man younger than 30 in good health and CMV-seropositive. The chain recombines TRBV14 with TRBJ2-7; possible D gene TRBD2, 7 bases. The sample taken for sequencing was PBMCs. CDR3 sequence: CASSQPLGGQQREQYV. In DNA form, the CDR3 reads TGTGCCAGCAGCCAACCCCTGGGGGGGCAGCAAAGGGAGCAGTACGTC.